The sequence of this T cell receptor beta chain was determined in a study of blood T cells in healthy people across ages. This CDR3 comprises 15 residues. Germline CDR1 is LGHDT and CDR2 is YNNKEL (reference sequence). PCR was performed a second time for 7 to 11 cycles using a sample-barcoded 5' primer and a J-beta primer mix. From the 5' RACE reads, TCRdb called clonotypes with MiXCR, one entry per CDR3 protein. Altogether around 650,000 distinct CDR3 sequences are present, around 32% being singletons, with the ten largest covering approximately 15%. Findings and caveats of the study: Possibly confounding the expanded clonotype changes was the fact that donor CMV status was unknown.

As to this clonotype: What it binds is unknown. Given a much more abundant clone one base away, this may be a read error.

Material: blood. The source is a woman older than 75 in good health. The chain recombines TRBV3-1 with TRBJ1-2; no clear D. DNA for the CDR3: TGTACCAGCAGCCAAGCAAGAGGAGCCGCTGTCGGCTACACCTTC. It translates to CTSSQARGAAVGYTF.